This TCR beta chain stems from a study of breast tumors, draining lymph nodes, adjacent tissues. Study conclusions and caveats: Findings are consistent with lymph node origin and intratumoral expansion of most tumor T cells. Compared with basal-like, luminal-like tumors shared significantly more repertoire with nontumor tissue.

Details on this clonotype: What it recognizes is unknown.

J lost 2 bases, V lost 4 bases, and 9 bases had no gene match. The CDR3 has 16 amino acids. Germline CDR1 reads SGHTS; CDR2 reads YDEGEE. TCRdb analysed the multiplex PCR reads with MiXCR anew, one entry per CDR3 protein. The data contain 150,000 to 200,000 distinct CDR3 sequences, approximately 30% of them seen just once; the ten biggest clones take up 4% to 5.5%. Breast cancer patients provided tissue from their axillary draining lymph nodes. The TCR was taken from a female donor with breast cancer. Some clones in this sample may be carry-over from other donors' samples. The V call is TRBV5-8, the J call TRBJ1-3, with 7 bases matching TRBD1. The material sequenced was axillary lymph node tissue. This chain's CDR3 is CASSQDRATPGNTIYF. The CDR3 nucleotides read TGTGCCAGCAGCCAAGACAGGGCTACCCCTGGAAACACCATATATTTT.